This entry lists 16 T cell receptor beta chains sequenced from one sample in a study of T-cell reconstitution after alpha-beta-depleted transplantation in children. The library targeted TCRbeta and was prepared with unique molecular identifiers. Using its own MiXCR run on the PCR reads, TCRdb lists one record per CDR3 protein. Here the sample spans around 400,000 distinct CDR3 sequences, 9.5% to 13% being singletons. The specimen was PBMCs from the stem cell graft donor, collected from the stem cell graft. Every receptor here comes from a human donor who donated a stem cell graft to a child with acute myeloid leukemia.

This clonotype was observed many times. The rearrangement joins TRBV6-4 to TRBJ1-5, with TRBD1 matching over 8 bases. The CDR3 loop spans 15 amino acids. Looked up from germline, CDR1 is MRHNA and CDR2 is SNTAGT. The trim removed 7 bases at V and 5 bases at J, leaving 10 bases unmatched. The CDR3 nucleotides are TGTGCCAGCAATACAGGACAGGGCGGTCATCAGCCCCAGCATTTT. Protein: CASNTGQGGHQPQHF.

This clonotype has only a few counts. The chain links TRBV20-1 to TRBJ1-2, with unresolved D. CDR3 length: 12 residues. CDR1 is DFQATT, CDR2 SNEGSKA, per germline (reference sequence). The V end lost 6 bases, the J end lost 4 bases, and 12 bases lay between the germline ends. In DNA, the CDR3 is TGCAGTGCCCCGCCCCCCTCCTATGGCTACACCTTC. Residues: CSAPPPSYGYTF.

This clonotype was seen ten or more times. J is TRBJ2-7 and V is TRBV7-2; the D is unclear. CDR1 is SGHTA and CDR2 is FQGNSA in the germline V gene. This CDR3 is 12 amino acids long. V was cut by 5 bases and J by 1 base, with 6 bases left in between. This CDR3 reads CASSPNSYEQYF. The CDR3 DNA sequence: TGTGCCAGCAGCCCCAATTCCTACGAGCAGTACTTC.

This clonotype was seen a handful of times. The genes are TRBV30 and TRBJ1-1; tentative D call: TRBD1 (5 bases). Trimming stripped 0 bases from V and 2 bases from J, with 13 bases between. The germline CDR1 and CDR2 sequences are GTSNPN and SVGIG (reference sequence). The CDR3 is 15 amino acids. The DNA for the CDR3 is TGTGCCTGGAGTGTACCCCCGACAGCAAACACTGAAGCTTTCTTT. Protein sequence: CAWSVPPTANTEAFF.

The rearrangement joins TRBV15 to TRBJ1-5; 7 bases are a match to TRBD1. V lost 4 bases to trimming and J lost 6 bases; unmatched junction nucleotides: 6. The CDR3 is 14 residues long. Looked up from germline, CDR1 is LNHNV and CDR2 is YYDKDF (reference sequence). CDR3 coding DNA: TGTGCCACCAGCAAGGGGGCAGGGGCTCAGCCCCAGCATTTT. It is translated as CATSKGAGAQPQHF.

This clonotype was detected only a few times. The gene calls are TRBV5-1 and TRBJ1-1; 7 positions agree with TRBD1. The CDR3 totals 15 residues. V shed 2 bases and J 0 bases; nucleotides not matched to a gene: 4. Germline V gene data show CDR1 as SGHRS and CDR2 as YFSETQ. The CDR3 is CASSLQGTMNTEAFF. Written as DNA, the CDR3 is TGCGCCAGCAGCTTACAGGGGACCATGAACACTGAAGCTTTCTTT.

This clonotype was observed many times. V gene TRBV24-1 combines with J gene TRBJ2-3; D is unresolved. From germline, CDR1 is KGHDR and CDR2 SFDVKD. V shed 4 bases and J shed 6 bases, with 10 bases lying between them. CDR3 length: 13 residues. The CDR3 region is CATSDAPRDTQYF. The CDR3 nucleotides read TGTGCCACCAGTGACGCTCCTCGGGATACGCAGTATTTT.

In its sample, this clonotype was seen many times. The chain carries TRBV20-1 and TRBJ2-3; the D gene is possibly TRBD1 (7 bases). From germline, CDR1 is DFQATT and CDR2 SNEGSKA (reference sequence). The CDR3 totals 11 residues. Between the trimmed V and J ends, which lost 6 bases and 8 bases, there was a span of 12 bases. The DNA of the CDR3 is TGCAGTGCCAGGGGGGCTGGTACGCAGTATTTT. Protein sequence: CSARGAGTQYF.

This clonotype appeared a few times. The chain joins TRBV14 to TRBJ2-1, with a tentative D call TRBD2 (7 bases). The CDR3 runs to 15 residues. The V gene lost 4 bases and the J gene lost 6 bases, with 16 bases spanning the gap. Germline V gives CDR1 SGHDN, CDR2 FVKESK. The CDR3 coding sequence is TGTGCCAGCAGCCCCGCCGGGGGGCGGAGCAATGAGCAGTTCTTC. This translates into CASSPAGGRSNEQFF.

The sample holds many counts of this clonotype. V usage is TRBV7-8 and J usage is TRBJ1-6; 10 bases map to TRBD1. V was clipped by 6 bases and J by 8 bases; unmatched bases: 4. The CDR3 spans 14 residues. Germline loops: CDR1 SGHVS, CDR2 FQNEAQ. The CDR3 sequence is CASSRDRGYSPLHF. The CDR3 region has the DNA TGTGCCAGCAGTAGGGACAGGGGATATTCACCCCTCCACTTT.

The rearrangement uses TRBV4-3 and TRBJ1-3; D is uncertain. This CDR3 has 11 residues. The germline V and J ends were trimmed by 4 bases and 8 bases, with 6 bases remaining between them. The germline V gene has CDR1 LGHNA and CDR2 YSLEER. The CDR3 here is CASSRGDTIYF. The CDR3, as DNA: TGCGCCAGCAGCCGGGGTGACACCATATATTTT.

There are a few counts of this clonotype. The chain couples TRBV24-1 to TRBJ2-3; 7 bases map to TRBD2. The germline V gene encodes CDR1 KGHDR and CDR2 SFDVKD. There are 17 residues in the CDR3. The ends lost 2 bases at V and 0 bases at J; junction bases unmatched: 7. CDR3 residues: CATSDSGGGPSTDTQYF. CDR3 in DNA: TGTGCCACCAGTGATTCGGGGGGTGGTCCAAGCACAGATACGCAGTATTTT.

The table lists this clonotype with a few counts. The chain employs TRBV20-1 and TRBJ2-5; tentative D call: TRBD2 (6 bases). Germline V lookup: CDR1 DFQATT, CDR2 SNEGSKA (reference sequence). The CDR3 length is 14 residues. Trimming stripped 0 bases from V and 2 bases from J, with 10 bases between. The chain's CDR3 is CSARDQAGQETQYF. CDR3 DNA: TGCAGTGCTAGAGATCAGGCGGGACAAGAGACCCAGTACTTC.

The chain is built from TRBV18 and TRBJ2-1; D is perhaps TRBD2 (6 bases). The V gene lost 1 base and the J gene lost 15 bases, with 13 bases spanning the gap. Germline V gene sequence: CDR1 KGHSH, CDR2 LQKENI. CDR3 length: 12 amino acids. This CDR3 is CASSPRTRDPFF. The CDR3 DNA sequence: TGTGCCAGCTCACCACGCACGCGGGACCCGTTCTTC.

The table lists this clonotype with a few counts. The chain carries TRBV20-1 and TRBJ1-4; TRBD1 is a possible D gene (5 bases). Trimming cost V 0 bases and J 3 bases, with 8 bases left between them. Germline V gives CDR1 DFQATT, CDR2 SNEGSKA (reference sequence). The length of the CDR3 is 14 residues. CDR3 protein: CSARDGGPNEKLFF. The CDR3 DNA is TGCAGTGCTAGAGATGGGGGTCCTAATGAAAAACTGTTTTTT.

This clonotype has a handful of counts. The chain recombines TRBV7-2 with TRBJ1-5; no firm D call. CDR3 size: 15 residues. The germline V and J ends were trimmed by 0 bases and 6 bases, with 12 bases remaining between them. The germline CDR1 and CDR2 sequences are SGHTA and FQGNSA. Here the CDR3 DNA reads TGTGCCAGCAGCTTAGCACATTCTTGGGGTCAGCCCCAGCATTTT. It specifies CASSLAHSWGQPQHF.